These 14 T cell receptor beta chains were all obtained from the same sample, sequenced in a study of T-cell reconstitution after alpha-beta-depleted transplantation in children. For TCRbeta, the library was prepared with unique molecular identifiers. TCRdb fed the PCR reads into MiXCR, producing one record per CDR3 protein. The sample lists hundreds of thousands of distinct CDR3 sequences, around 12% seen once, with around 0.79% in the top ten. The specimen comprised PBMCs, sampled before TCRalphabeta/CD19-depleted stem cell transplant. These receptors came from a girl aged 2 to 10 with congenital amegakaryocytic thrombocytopenia, due to receive a stem cell transplant.

This clonotype appeared a single time. The genes are TRBV14 and TRBJ2-3, with D perhaps matching TRBD2 (5 bases). The CDR3 contains 18 residues. Trimming cost V 1 base and J 6 bases, with 23 bases left between them. Germline loops: CDR1 SGHDN, CDR2 FVKESK. CDR3 amino acids: CASSQASLDLIVDDTQYF. The CDR3 nucleotides are TGTGCCAGCAGCCAAGCCTCCCTGGACTTAATAGTCGACGATACGCAGTATTTT.

V is TRBV5-5 and J is TRBJ1-5; D possibly corresponds to TRBD1 (6 bases). Per germline, CDR1 SGHKS and CDR2 YYEKEE (reference sequence). Trimming shortened V by 0 bases and J by 2 bases, and 12 bases separated the two germline ends. The CDR3 is made up of 16 amino acids. The CDR3 nucleotides read TGTGCCAGCAGCTTGGACGGGGGCAGTGGCAATCAGCCCCAGCATTTT. Its translation is CASSLDGGSGNQPQHF.

In this sample, this clonotype turned up many times. The CDR3 here is CAISEQRGRGNSPLHF. Here the CDR3 DNA reads TGTGCCATCAGTGAACAAAGGGGGCGCGGTAATTCACCCCTCCACTTT. The chain couples TRBV10-3 to TRBJ1-6; the match to TRBD1 covers 7 bases. From germline, CDR1 is ENHRY and CDR2 SYGVKD. CDR3 size: 16 residues. V lost 3 bases and J lost 6; bases outside the gene matches: 8.

At least ten counts were recorded for this clonotype. The chain combines TRBV20-1 with TRBJ2-5; 9 bases are a match to TRBD2. The CDR3 length is 17 residues. Germline V CDR1 and CDR2: DFQATT, SNEGSKA (reference sequence). V lost 3 bases to trimming and J lost 5 bases; unmatched junction nucleotides: 16. CDR3: CSASPPSGNGLKETQYF. The CDR3 nucleotides read TGCAGTGCTAGTCCCCCTAGCGGGAACGGGCTTAAGGAGACCCAGTACTTC.

This clonotype was counted at least ten times. The V gene is TRBV5-1, the J gene TRBJ2-1; 10 bases align to TRBD2. J lost 7 bases, V lost 0 bases, and 4 bases had no gene match. This CDR3 region has 15 residues. Germline CDR1 SGHRS, CDR2 YFSETQ. CDR3 sequence reads: CASSLVLAGVNEQFF. The CDR3 DNA follows: TGCGCCAGCAGCTTGGTCCTAGCGGGAGTTAATGAGCAGTTCTTC.

This clonotype showed up many times. The V and J genes are TRBV21-1 and TRBJ1-1; the D call of TRBD1 is as the table states it, not checked on the DNA. TRBV21-1 represents a pseudogene. The CDR3 extends over 15 amino acids. CDR3 bases: TGTGCCAGCAGCAAAGAAGGACAGGGTGATACTGAAGCTTTCTTT. Amino acids: CASSKEGQGDTEAFF.

This clonotype was recorded at least ten times. The chain couples TRBV10-3 to TRBJ2-1; 10 positions agree with TRBD1. V trimming: 5 bases; J trimming: 5 bases; junction bases outside the gene matches: 9. CDR1 and CDR2 from the germline V gene are ENHRY and SYGVKD. This CDR3 contains 16 residues. The CDR3 DNA follows: TGTGCCATCAGTACGTCCGGGACAGGGGCGAACAATGAGCAGTTCTTC. It is translated as CAISTSGTGANNEQFF.

This clonotype was found many times. V usage is TRBV29-1 and J usage is TRBJ2-7; 10 bases match TRBD1. Trimming at V came to 1 base and at J to 3 bases, leaving 0 bases not matched to a gene. The CDR3 sequence is 13 residues long. Germline V lookup: CDR1 SQVTM, CDR2 ANQGSEA. CDR3 coding DNA: TGCAGCGTTGAAGGGACAGGGGGCTACGAGCAGTACTTC. This translates into CSVEGTGGYEQYF.

This clonotype has a count of ten or more. The chain employs TRBV28 and TRBJ2-7; the D gene is possibly TRBD1 (6 bases). The germline CDR1 and CDR2 sequences are MDHEN and SYDVKM. Trimming left V 4 bases short and J 5 bases short, with 18 bases between. The CDR3 has 15 residues. The CDR3 sequence is CASSWDLGQGNEQYF. The CDR3 bases are TGTGCCAGCAGTTGGGATCTGGGGCAGGGGAACGAGCAGTACTTC. Looking up the rest from reference TRBV28 and TRBJ2-7 gives the full variable domain: DVKVTQSSRYLVKRTGEKVFLECVQDMDHENMFWYRQDPGLGLRLIYFSYDVKMKEKGDIPEGYSVSREKKERFSLILESASTNQTSMYLCASSWDLGQGNEQYFGPGTRLTVT.

The chain links TRBV20-1 to TRBJ1-5; TRBD1 might be the D (6 bases). Trimming took 4 bases from V and 7 from J, leaving 20 bases between them. CDR1 and CDR2 from the germline V gene are DFQATT and SNEGSKA (reference sequence). The CDR3 length is 15 residues. The CDR3 DNA sequence: TGCAGTGCTACCCCCCACCGGGACACTCTACAGCCCCAGCATTTT. Its translation: CSATPHRDTLQPQHF.

This clonotype was counted between two and nine times. The rearrangement links TRBV7-8 to TRBJ2-5, with TRBD2 matching over 7 bases. Trimming at V came to 1 base and at J to 4 bases, leaving 12 bases not matched to a gene. Germline V CDR1 and CDR2: SGHVS, FQNEAQ. CDR3 length: 17 amino acids. Written as DNA, the CDR3 is TGTGCCAGCAGCTTAGTAGGCCGACTAGCCCTTGGAGAGACCCAGTACTTC. It translates to CASSLVGRLALGETQYF.

This clonotype was detected only a few times. The genes are TRBV29-1 and TRBJ2-5; 8 bases are shared with TRBD2. V shed 4 bases and J 3 bases; nucleotides not matched to a gene: 7. Germline CDR1 SQVTM, CDR2 ANQGSEA. CDR3 size: 14 residues. The CDR3 here is CSVVSGRVEETQYF. CDR3 bases: TGCAGCGTTGTATCCGGGAGGGTCGAAGAGACCCAGTACTTC.

In its sample, this clonotype was seen many times. The chain recombines TRBV7-8 with TRBJ1-3; 8 positions match TRBD1. CDR1 is SGHVS and CDR2 is FQNEAQ in the germline V gene. The V gene end was trimmed by 4 bases and the J gene end by 4 bases; junction bases not matched to a gene: 9. This CDR3 is built from 16 residues. The CDR3 is CASSSVDRVDGNTIYF. CDR3 in DNA: TGTGCCAGCAGCTCTGTGGACAGGGTAGACGGAAACACCATATATTTT.

This clonotype was seen ten or more times. The chain has TRBV3-1 and TRBJ1-5; 7 bases are a match to TRBD1. The CDR3 consists of 14 residues. Unmatched junction bases numbered 6, after V lost 1 base and J lost 9 bases. CDR1 is LGHDT, CDR2 YNNKEL, per germline (reference sequence). The CDR3 DNA follows: TGTGCCAGCAGCCAAGCACAGGGGCTGATGCCCCAGCATTTT. Amino acids: CASSQAQGLMPQHF. Full variable domain (outside the CDR3, taken from reference TRBV3-1 and TRBJ1-5): DTAVSQTPKYLVTQMGNDKSIKCEQNLGHDTMYWYKQDSKKFLKIMFSYNNKELIINETVPNRFSPKSPDKAHLNLHINSLELGDSAVYFCASSQAQGLMPQHFGDGTRLSIL.